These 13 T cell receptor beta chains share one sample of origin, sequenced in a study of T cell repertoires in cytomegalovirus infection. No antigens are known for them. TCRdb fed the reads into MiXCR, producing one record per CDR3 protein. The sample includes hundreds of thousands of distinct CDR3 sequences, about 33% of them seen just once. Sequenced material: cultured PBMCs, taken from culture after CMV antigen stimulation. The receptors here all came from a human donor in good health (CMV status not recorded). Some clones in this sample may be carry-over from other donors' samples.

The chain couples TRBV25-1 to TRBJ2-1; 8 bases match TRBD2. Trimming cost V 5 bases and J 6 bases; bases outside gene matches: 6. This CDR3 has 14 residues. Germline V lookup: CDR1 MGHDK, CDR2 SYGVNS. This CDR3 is CASSRTGGFNEQFF. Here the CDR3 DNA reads TGTGCCAGCAGTAGAACGGGAGGGTTCAATGAGCAGTTCTTC.

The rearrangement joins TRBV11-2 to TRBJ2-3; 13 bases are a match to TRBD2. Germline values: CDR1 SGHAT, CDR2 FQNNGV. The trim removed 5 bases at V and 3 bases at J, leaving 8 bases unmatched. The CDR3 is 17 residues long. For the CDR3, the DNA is TGTGCCAGCAGCACCGGGACTAGCGGGATGGGGACAGATACGCAGTATTTT. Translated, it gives CASSTGTSGMGTDTQYF.

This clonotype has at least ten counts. The CDR3 nucleotides read TGTGCCAGCAGTTCTAGACTGACGAACACTGAAGCTTTCTTT. Its translation is CASSSRLTNTEAFF. The gene calls are TRBV7-2 and TRBJ1-1; no clear D. Germline V gene lookup returns CDR1 SGHTA and CDR2 FQGNSA. V was shortened by 6 bases and J by 1 base, with 12 bases between the two germline ends. The CDR3 has 14 residues.

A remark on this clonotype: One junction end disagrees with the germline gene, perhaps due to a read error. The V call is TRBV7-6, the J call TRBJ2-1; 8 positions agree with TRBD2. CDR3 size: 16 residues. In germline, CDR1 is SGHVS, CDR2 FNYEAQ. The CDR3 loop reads CASSLESTSGYNEQFF. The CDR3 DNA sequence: TGTGCTAGCAGCTTAGAGAGTACTAGCGGCTACAATGAGCAGTTCTTC.

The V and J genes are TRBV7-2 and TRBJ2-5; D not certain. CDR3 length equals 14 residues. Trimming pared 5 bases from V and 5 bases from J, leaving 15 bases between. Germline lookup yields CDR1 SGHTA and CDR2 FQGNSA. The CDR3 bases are TGTGCCAGCAGCCCCGTTTCAGCGTCCGAGACCCAGTACTTC. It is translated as CASSPVSASETQYF.

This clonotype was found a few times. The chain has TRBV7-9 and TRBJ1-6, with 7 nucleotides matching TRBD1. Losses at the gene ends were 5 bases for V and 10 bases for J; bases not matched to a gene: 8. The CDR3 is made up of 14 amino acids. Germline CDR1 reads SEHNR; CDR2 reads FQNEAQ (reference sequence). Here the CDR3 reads CASSHTGVESPLHF. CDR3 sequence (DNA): TGTGCCAGCAGCCATACAGGGGTAGAGTCACCCCTCCACTTT.

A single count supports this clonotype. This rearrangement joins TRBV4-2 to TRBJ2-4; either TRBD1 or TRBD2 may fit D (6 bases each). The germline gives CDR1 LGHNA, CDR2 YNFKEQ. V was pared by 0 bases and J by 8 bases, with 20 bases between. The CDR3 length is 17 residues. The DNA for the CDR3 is TGTGCCAGCAGCCAAGAAACCGGGGGCGCCCTAGGGGACATTCAGTACTTC. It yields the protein CASSQETGGALGDIQYF.

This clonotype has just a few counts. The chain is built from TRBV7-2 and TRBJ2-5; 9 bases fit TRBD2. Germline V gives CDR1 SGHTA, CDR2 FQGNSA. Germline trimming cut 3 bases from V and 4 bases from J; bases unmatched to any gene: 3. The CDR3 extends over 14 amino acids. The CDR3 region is CASSFAGGLETQYF. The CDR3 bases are TGTGCCAGCAGCTTTGCGGGAGGGTTAGAGACCCAGTACTTC.

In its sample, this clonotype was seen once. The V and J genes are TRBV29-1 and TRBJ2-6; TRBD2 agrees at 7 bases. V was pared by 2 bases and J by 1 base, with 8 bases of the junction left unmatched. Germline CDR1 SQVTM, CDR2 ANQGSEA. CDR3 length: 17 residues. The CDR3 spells CSVEPMGGESGANVLTF. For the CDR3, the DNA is TGCAGCGTTGAACCCATGGGGGGGGAGTCTGGGGCCAACGTCCTGACTTTC.

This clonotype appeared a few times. DNA for the CDR3: TGCAGTGCGGGGGACGAATATGGCTACACCTTC. This translates into CSAGDEYGYTF. The rearrangement uses TRBV20-1 and TRBJ1-2, with D tentatively TRBD1 (5 bases). V gave up 6 bases and J gave up 5 bases, with 10 bases separating them. The CDR3 extends over 11 amino acids. Germline CDR1 is DFQATT and CDR2 is SNEGSKA (reference sequence).

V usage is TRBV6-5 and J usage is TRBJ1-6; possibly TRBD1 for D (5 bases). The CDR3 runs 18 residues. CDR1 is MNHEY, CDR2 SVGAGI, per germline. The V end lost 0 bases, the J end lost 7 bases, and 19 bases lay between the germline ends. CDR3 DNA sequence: TGTGCCAGCAGTTACTCGATCGTCGGGGCAGCGGAGAATTCACCCCTCCACTTT. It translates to CASSYSIVGAAENSPLHF.

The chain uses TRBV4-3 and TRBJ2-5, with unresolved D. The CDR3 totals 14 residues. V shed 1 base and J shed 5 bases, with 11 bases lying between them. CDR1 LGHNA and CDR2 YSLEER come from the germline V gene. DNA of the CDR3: TGCGCCAGCAGCCAAGGCTGGGCGCATGAGACCCAGTACTTC. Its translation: CASSQGWAHETQYF.

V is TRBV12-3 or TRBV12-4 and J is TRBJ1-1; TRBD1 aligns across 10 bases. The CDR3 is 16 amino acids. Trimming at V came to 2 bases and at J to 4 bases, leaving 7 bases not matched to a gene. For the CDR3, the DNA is TGTGCCAGCAGTTTAAATGGGGGACAGGGGCCCACTGAAGCTTTCTTT. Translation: CASSLNGGQGPTEAFF.